This record looks at one T cell receptor (beta chain) sequence and its context. The junction had 5 bases not matched to a gene; V was cut back by 3 bases and J by 8 bases. The CDR3 consists of 12 residues. In germline, CDR1 is GTSNPN, CDR2 SVGIG (reference sequence). Assay used: immunoSEQ multiplex PCR; TCRdb lists only in-frame clones, some missing. The table records roughly 52,000 clones, about four fifths of them present only once. The sample comes from a study of blood T cell repertoires in COVID-19. The sequencing input was peripheral blood. This receptor was obtained from a man at least 80 years old with COVID-19, enrolled during active disease. The chain uses TRBV30 and TRBJ1-2; 8 bases align to TRBD1. DNA of the CDR3: TGTGCCTGGAGCGACAGGGGATGGGGCTACACCTTC. This encodes CAWSDRGWGYTF.